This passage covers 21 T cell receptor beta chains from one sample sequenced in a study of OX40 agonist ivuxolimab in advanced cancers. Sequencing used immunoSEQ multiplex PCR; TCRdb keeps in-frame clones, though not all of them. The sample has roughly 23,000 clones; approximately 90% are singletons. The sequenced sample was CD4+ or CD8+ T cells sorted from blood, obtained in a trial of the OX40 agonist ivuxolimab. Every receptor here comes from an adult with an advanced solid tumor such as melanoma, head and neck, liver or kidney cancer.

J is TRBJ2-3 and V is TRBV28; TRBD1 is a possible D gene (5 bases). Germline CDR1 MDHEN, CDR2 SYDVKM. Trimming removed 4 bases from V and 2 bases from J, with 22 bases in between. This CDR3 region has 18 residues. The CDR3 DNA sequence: TGTGCCAGCAGTTCCAACACAATCTCGGACAAAAACACAGATACGCAGTATTTT. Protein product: CASSSNTISDKNTDTQYF.

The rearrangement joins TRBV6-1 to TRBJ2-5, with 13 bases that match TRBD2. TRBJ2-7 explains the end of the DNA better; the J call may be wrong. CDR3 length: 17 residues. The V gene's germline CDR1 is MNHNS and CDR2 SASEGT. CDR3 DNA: TGTGCCAGCAGTGAGGAAGGACTAGCGGGAGTACTGTACGAGCAGTACTTC. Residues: CASSEEGLAGVLYEQYF.

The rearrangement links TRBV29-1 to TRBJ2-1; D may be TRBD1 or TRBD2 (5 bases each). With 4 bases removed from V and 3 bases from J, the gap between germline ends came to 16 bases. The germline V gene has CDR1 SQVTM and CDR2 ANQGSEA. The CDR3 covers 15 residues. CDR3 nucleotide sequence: TGCAGCGTTGGGGGGAAGGCCGTTGGCTACAATGAGCAGTTCTTC. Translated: CSVGGKAVGYNEQFF.

The CDR3 protein is CASSDPTGINTEAFF. In DNA form, the CDR3 reads TGCGCCAGCAGTGATCCCACAGGGATTAACACTGAAGCTTTCTTT. This chain joins TRBV10-2 and TRBJ1-1; maybe TRBD1 (6 bases). Germline-derived CDR1 and CDR2 are WSHSY and SAAADI. The CDR3 consists of 15 residues. Trimming removed 3 bases from V and 2 bases from J, with 13 bases in between.

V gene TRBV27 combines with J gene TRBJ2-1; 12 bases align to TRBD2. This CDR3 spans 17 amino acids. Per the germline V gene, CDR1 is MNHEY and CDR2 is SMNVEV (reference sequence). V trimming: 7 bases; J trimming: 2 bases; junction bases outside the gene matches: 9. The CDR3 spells CASTDGLAGYTYNEQFF. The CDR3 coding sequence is TGTGCCAGCACCGACGGACTAGCGGGATATACCTACAATGAGCAGTTCTTC.

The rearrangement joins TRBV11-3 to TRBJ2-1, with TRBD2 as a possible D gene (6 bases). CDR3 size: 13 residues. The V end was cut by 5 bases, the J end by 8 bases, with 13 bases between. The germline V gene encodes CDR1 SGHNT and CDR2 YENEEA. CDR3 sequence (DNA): TGTGCCAGCAGCCACAGACTAGTCGATGAGCAGTTCTTC. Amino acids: CASSHRLVDEQFF.

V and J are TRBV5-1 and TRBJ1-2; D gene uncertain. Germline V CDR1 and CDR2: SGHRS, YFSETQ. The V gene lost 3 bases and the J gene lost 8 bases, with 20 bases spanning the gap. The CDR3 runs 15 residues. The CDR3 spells CASSYQPAGYNGYTF. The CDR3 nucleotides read TGCGCCAGCAGCTATCAACCGGCGGGATATAACGGCTACACCTTC.

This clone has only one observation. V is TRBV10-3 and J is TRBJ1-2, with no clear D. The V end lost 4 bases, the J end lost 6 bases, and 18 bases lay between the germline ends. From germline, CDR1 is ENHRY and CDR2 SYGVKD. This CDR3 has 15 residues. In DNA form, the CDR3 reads TGTGCCATCAGTGGAGACGCCCTCACCGTACATGGCTACACCTTC. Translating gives CAISGDALTVHGYTF.

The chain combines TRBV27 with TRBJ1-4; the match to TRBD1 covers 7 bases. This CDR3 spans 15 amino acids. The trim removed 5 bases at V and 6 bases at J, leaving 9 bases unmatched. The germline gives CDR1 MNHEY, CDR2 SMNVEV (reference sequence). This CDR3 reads CASSPWTGTYEKLFF. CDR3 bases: TGTGCCAGCAGTCCCTGGACAGGTACATATGAAAAACTGTTTTTT.

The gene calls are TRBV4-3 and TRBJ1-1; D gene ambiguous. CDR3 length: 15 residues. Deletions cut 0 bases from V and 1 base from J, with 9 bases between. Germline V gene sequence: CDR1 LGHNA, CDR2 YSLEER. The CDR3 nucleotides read TGCGCCAGCAGCCAAGACTCGGGAAAGAACACTGAAGCTTTCTTT. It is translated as CASSQDSGKNTEAFF.

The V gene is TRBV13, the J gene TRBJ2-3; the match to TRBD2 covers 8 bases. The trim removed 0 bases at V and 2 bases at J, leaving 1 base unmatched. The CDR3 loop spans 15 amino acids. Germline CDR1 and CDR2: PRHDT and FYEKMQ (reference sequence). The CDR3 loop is CASSLGSGATDTQYF. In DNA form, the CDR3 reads TGTGCCAGCAGCTTAGGTAGCGGGGCCACAGATACGCAGTATTTT.

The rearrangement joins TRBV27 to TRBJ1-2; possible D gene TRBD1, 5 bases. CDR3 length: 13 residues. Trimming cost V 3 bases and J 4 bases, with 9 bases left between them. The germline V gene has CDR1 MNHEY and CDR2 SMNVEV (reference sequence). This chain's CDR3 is CASSFSGTYGYTF. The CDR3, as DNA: TGTGCCAGCAGTTTCTCAGGGACCTATGGCTACACCTTC.

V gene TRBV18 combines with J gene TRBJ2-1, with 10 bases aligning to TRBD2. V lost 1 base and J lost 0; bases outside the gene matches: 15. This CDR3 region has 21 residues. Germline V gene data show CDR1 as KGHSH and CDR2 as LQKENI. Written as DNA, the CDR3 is TGTGCCAGCTCACCACTTAGTGTCACTTCGCTAGCGGGAGTCTCCTACAATGAGCAGTTCTTC. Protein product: CASSPLSVTSLAGVSYNEQFF.

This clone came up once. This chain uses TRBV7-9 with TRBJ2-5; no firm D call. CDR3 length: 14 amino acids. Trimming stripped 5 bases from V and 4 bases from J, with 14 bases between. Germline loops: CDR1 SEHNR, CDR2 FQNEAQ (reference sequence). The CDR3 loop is CASSMGLKGETQYF. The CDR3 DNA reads TGTGCCAGCAGCATGGGATTAAAGGGAGAGACCCAGTACTTC.

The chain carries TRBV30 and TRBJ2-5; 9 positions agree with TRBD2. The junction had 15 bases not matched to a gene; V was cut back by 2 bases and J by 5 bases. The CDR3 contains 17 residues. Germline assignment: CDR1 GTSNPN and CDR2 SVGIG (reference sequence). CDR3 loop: CAWSFHGVAGVSETQYF. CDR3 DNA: TGTGCCTGGAGTTTCCATGGGGTAGCGGGAGTGTCGGAGACCCAGTACTTC.

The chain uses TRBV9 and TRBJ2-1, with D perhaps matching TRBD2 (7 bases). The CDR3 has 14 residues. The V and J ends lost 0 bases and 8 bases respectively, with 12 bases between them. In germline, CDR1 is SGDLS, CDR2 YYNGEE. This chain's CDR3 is CASSVVGGRDEQFF. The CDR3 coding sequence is TGTGCCAGCAGCGTAGTGGGGGGGCGCGATGAGCAGTTCTTC.

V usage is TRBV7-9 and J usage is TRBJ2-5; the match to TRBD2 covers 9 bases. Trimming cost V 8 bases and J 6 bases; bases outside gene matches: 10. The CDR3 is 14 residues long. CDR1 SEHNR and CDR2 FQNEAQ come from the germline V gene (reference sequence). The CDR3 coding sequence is TGTGCCAGCCTAACCCTAGCGGGAACCAAGACCCAGTACTTC. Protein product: CASLTLAGTKTQYF.

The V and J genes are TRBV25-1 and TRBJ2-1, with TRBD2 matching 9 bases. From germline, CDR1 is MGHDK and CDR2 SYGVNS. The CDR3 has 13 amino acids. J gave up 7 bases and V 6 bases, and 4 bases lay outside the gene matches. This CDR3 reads CASRGLAGNEQFF. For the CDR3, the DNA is TGTGCCAGCAGGGGACTAGCAGGAAATGAGCAGTTCTTC. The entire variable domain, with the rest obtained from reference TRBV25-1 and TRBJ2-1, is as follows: EADIYQTPRYLVIGTGKKITLECSQTMGHDKMYWYQQDPGMELHLIHYSYGVNSTEKGDLSSESTVSRIRTEHFPLTLESARPSHTSQYLCASRGLAGNEQFFGPGTRLTVL.

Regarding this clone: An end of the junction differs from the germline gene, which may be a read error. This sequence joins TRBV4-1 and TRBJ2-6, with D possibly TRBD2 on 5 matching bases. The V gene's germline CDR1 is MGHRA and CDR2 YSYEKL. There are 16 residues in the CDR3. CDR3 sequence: CASSEDSGSGANVLTF. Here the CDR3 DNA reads TGCGCCAGCAGCGAAGACTCGGGATCTGGGGCCAACGTCCTGACTTTC.

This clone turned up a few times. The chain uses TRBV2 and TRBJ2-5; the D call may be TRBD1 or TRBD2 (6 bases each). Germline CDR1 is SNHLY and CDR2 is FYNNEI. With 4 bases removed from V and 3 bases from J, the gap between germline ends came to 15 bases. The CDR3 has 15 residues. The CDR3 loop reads CASSAWGAEEETQYF. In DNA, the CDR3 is TGTGCCAGCAGTGCGTGGGGGGCTGAGGAAGAGACCCAGTACTTC.

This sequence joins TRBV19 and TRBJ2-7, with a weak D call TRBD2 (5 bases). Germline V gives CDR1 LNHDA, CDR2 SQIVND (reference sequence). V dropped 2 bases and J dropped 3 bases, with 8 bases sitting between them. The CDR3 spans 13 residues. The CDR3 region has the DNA TGTGCCAGTAGTATACAGACTAACTACGAGCAGTACTTC. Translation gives CASSIQTNYEQYF.